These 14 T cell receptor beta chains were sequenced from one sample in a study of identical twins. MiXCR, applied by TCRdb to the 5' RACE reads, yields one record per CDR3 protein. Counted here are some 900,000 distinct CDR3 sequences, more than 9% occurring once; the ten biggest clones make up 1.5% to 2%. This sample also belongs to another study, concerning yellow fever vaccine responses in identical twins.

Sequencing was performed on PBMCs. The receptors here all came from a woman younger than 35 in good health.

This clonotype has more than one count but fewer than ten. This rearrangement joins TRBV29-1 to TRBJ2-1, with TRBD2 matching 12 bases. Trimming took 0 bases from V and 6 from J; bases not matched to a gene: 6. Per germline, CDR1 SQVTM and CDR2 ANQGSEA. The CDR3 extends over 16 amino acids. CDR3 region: CSVEELAGGLGNEQFF. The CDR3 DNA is TGCAGCGTTGAAGAACTAGCGGGAGGTCTCGGCAATGAGCAGTTCTTC.

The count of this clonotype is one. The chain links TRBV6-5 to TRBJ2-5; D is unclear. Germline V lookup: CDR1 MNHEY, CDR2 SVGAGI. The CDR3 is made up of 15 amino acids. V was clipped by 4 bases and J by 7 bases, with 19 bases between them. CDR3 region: CASSSVGMEHGTQYF. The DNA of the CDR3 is TGTGCCAGCAGTTCGGTGGGCATGGAGCATGGGACCCAGTACTTC.

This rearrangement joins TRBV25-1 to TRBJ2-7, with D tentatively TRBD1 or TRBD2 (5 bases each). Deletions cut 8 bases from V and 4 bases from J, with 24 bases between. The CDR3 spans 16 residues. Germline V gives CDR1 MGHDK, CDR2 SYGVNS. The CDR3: CASRSWGSQRGYEQYF. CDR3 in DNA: TGTGCCAGCCGCTCCTGGGGGTCCCAGCGCGGATACGAGCAGTACTTC.

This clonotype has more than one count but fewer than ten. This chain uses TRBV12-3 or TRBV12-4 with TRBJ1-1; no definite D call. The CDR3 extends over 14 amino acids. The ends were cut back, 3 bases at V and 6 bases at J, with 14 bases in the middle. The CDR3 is CASSFRSRYPEAFF. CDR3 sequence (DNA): TGTGCCAGCAGTTTTCGGTCCCGGTACCCTGAAGCTTTCTTT.

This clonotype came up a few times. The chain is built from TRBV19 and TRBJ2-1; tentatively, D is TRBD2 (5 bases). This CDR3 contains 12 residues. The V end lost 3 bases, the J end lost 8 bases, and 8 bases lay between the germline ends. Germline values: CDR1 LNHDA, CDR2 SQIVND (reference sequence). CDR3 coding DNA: TGTGCCAGTAGTATCAGGCGGGATGAGCAGTTCTTC. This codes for CASSIRRDEQFF.

The CDR3 sequence: CASSSIARADSYEQYF. In DNA, the CDR3 is TGTGCCAGCAGCTCCATAGCCCGGGCAGATAGCTACGAGCAGTACTTC. The J gene is TRBJ2-7, the V gene TRBV7-9; no reliable D call. V dropped 4 bases and J dropped 3 bases, with 19 bases sitting between them. This CDR3 contains 16 residues. CDR1 and CDR2 from the germline V gene are SEHNR and FQNEAQ (reference sequence).

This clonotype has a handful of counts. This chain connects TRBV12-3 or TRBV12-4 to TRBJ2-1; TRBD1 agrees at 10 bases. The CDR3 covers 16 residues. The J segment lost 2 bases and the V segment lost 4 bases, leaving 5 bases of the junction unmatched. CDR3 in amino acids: CASSSRQGATYNEQFF. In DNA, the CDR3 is TGTGCCAGCAGTTCCCGACAGGGGGCAACCTACAATGAGCAGTTCTTC.

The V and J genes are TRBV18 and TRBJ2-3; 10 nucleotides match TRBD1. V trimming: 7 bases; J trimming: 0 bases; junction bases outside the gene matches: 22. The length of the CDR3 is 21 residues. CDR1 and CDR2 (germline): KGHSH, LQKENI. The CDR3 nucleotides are TGTGCCAGCTTACTAACCTCGACAGGGGGCCCGAACCTGCTTAGCACAGATACGCAGTATTTT. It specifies CASLLTSTGGPNLLSTDTQYF.

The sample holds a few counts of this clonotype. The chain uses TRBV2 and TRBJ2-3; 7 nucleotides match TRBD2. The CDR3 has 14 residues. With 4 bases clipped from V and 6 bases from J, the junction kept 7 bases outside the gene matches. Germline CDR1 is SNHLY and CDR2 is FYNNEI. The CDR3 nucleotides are TGTGCCAGCAGTGTTGGCCGGGGGGAGGATACGCAGTATTTT. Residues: CASSVGRGEDTQYF.

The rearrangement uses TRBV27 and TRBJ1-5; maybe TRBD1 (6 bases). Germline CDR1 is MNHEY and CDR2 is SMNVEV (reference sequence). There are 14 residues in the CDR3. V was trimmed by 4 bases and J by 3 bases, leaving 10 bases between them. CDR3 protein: CASSSTGPNQPQHF. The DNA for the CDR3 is TGTGCCAGCAGTTCCACAGGGCCCAATCAGCCCCAGCATTTT.

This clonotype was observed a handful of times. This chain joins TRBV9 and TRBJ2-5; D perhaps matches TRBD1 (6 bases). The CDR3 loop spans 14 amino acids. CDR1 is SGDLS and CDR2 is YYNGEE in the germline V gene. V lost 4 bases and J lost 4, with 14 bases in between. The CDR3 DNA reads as TGTGCCAGCAGCCCTACGACAGGCTTAGAGACCCAGTACTTC. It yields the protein CASSPTTGLETQYF.

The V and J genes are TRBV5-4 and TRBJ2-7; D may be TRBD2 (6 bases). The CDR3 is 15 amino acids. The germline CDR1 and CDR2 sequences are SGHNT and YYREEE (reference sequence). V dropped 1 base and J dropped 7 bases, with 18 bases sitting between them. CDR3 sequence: CASSLFGGTLREQYF. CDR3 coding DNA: TGTGCCAGCAGCTTGTTCGGGGGAACTCTTCGAGAGCAGTACTTC.

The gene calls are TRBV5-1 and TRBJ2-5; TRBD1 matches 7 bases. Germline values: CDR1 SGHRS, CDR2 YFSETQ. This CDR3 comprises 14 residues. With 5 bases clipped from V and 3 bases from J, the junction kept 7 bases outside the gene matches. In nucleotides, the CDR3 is TGCGCCAGCAGTTTCGACAGGGTCGAAGAGACCCAGTACTTC. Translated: CASSFDRVEETQYF.

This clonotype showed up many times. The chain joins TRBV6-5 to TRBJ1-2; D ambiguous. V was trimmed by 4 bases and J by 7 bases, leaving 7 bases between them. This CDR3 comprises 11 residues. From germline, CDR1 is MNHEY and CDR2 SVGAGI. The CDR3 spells CASSSRFGYTF. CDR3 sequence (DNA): TGTGCCAGCAGTTCTAGGTTTGGCTACACCTTC.